This T cell receptor (beta chain) emerged from a study of shared clonotypes between healthy human individuals. Study-wide findings and caveats: Sharing across a few donors was seen in 4.5% to 6.5% of naive CD4 clonotypes.

Repertoires were generated with immunoSEQ multiplex PCR, while TCRdb's copy carries only in-frame clones and drops some. Among about 2.3 million clones listed, 85% to 95% were seen once. With respect to this clone: The antigen is unknown.

CDR1 is SGHNT, CDR2 YYREEE, per germline (reference sequence). CDR3 length equals 15 residues. V was trimmed by 4 bases and J by 2 bases, leaving 15 bases between them. The sequenced material came from naive CD4+ T cells from PBMCs. The subset: CD45RA+ positively selected. This TCR derives from a man younger than 30 in good health. Some clones in this sample may be carry-over from other donors' samples. The chain employs TRBV5-4 and TRBJ2-5; D tentatively fits TRBD1 or TRBD2 (6 bases each). CDR3 nucleotides: TGTGCCAGCAGCAGGCAGGCGGGACATCAAGAGACCCAGTACTTC. Translation gives CASSRQAGHQETQYF. The full variable domain, in which reference TRBV5-4 and TRBJ2-5 provide the parts outside the CDR3, is ETGVTQSPTHLIKTRGQQVTLRCSSQSGHNTVSWYQQALGQGPQFIFQYYREEENGRGNFPPRFSGLQFPNYSSELNVNALELDDSALYLCASSRQAGHQETQYFGPGTRLLVL.